Below, one T cell receptor (beta chain) is given with its context. Its antigen is not known. A read error may account for a junction end that differs from germline. Germline loops: CDR1 MGHDK, CDR2 SYGVNS. The CDR3 extends over 14 amino acids. The data stem from a study of T cell repertoires in cytomegalovirus infection. Study results and caveats: The cumulative frequency of public TCR beta families identified carriers of CMV plus the relevant HLA. There were HLA-C-restricted CMV-specific TCR beta clonotypes dominating the ex vivo response.

TCRdb reanalysed the reads using MiXCR and keeps one entry per CDR3 protein. This sample has about 740,000 distinct CDR3 sequences, with roughly a third found just once. Sequencing was done on a sample of PBMCs. The sequence was obtained from a human donor in good health (CMV status not recorded). Some clones in this sample may be carry-over from other donors' samples. The chain has TRBV25-1 and TRBJ2-7; D unclear. The DNA for the CDR3 is TGTGCAAGCAGTGAATTAGGGTTTACCTACGAGAAGTACTTC. It is translated as CASSELGFTYEKYF.